A selection of T cell receptor beta chains follows, all from one sample in a study of blood T cells in healthy people across ages. One entry per CDR3 protein results from TCRdb running MiXCR on the 5' RACE reads. The sample includes around 1.5 million distinct CDR3 sequences, approximately 59% of them seen just once. The sample consisted of blood. The receptor set was obtained from a man between 18 and 35 years old in good health. Both conserved end residues are part of each CDR3. The D gene is left open where the match is weak. Clone size is shown for a subset of rows, as once, few, many or a class of expanded clone.

J: TRBJ2-4
D: NA
V: TRBV4-3
size: NA
CDR3: CASSQDIGGDIQYF
DNA: TGCGCCAGCAGCCAAGATATCGGGGGAGACATTCAGTACTTC

J: TRBJ2-1
D: TRBD2
V: TRBV6-5
size: NA
CDR3: CASSYYGRGSFYNEQFF
DNA: TGTGCCAGCAGTTACTATGGGCGCGGGAGCTTCTACAATGAGCAGTTCTTC

J: TRBJ1-1
D: NA
V: TRBV5-1
size: NA
CDR3: CASSLDSFPNTEAFF
DNA: TGCGCCAGCAGCTTGGACAGCTTCCCGAACACTGAAGCTTTCTTT

J: TRBJ2-1
D: TRBD2
V: TRBV4-2
size: few
CDR3: CASSQIGAGGRRSYNEQFF
DNA: TGTGCCAGCAGCCAGATTGGAGCGGGAGGGCGTAGATCCTACAATGAGCAGTTCTTC

J: TRBJ1-2
D: TRBD1
V: TRBV13
size: NA
CDR3: CASSLSLRTGASDGYTF
DNA: TGTGCCAGCAGCTTGAGTCTTCGGACAGGGGCGTCTGACGGCTACACCTTC

J: TRBJ1-5
D: TRBD1
V: TRBV3-1
size: NA
CDR3: CASSLTGETNQPQHF
DNA: TGTGCCAGCAGCCTAACAGGGGAGACCAATCAGCCCCAGCATTTT

J: TRBJ2-7
D: TRBD1
V: TRBV9
size: NA
CDR3: CASSPRGTGGYEQYF
DNA: TGTGCCAGCAGCCCTAGGGGGACAGGGGGTTACGAGCAGTACTTC

J: TRBJ2-3
D: TRBD2
V: TRBV27
size: NA
CDR3: CASAGISGRDTQYF
DNA: TGTGCCAGCGCAGGCATTAGCGGGAGGGATACGCAGTATTTT

J: TRBJ2-5
D: TRBD1
V: TRBV5-1
size: NA
CDR3: CASSKDRSEYEQYF
DNA: TGCGCCAGCAGCAAGGACAGGAGTGAGTATGAGCAGTACTTC

J: TRBJ2-3
D: NA
V: TRBV25-1
size: NA
CDR3: CASGGAGDTQYF
DNA: TGTGCCAGCGGGGGGGCCGGGGATACGCAGTATTTT

J: TRBJ2-5
D: NA
V: TRBV28
size: few
CDR3: CASTPRRGGQYF
DNA: TGTGCCAGCACTCCACGGAGGGGCGGCCAGTACTTC

J: TRBJ1-5
D: NA
V: TRBV10-3
size: NA
CDR3: CAISPTQGARDQPQHF
DNA: TGTGCCATCAGCCCGACACAGGGCGCGAGGGATCAGCCCCAGCATTTT

J: TRBJ2-7
D: NA
V: TRBV6-6
size: NA
CDR3: CASRLTGSLYEQYF
DNA: TGTGCCAGCAGACTAACAGGGTCCCTCTACGAGCAGTACTTC

J: TRBJ2-3
D: TRBD2
V: TRBV12-3/TRBV12-4
size: NA
CDR3: CASSLALAGFEDTQYF
DNA: TGTGCCAGCAGTTTAGCGCTAGCGGGATTTGAAGATACGCAGTATTTT

J: TRBJ2-1
D: TRBD2
V: TRBV3-1
size: few
CDR3: CASSPNPTGTSGYNEQFF
DNA: TGTGCCAGCAGTCCAAACCCAACCGGGACTAGCGGTTACAATGAGCAGTTCTTC

J: TRBJ1-1
D: NA
V: TRBV20-1
size: NA
CDR3: CSAHSDIGLIEAFF
DNA: TGCAGTGCTCATTCGGACATAGGTCTGATCGAAGCTTTCTTT

J: TRBJ1-2
D: NA
V: TRBV6-5
size: NA
CDR3: CATRSDSRWNYGYTF
DNA: TGTGCCACCAGGAGTGATTCGCGTTGGAACTATGGCTACACCTTC

J: TRBJ2-1
D: NA
V: TRBV7-9
size: NA
CDR3: CASSSQANLAYNEQFF
DNA: TGTGCCAGCAGCTCCCAAGCCAATCTGGCGTACAATGAGCAGTTCTTC

J: TRBJ2-3
D: NA
V: TRBV29-1
size: NA
CDR3: CSVEGRSFTDTQYF
DNA: TGCAGCGTTGAAGGTCGGTCTTTCACAGATACGCAGTATTTT

J: TRBJ2-2
D: TRBD2
V: TRBV4-1
size: NA
CDR3: CASTKSGGRVAGELFF
DNA: TGCGCCAGCACCAAAAGTGGCGGGAGGGTAGCCGGGGAGCTGTTTTTT

J: TRBJ2-7
D: TRBD1
V: TRBV4-3
size: few
CDR3: CASSPGQEIPYEQYF
DNA: TGCGCCAGCAGCCCGGGACAGGAGATCCCCTACGAGCAGTACTTC

J: TRBJ2-7
D: NA
V: TRBV2
size: NA
CDR3: CASGTGTSTYEQYF
DNA: TGTGCCAGCGGGACCGGGACGAGTACCTACGAGCAGTACTTC

J: TRBJ2-5
D: NA
V: TRBV29-1
size: NA
CDR3: CSGGTQETQYF
DNA: TGCAGCGGCGGGACCCAAGAGACCCAGTACTTC

J: TRBJ2-1
D: NA
V: TRBV4-3
size: NA
CDR3: CASSQSRVGNEQFF
DNA: TGCGCCAGCAGCCAAAGCAGGGTGGGGAATGAGCAGTTCTTC

J: TRBJ1-5
D: NA
V: TRBV5-1
size: NA
CDR3: CASSPNTGTYQPQHF
DNA: TGCGCCAGCAGCCCAAACACCGGGACCTATCAGCCCCAGCATTTT

J: TRBJ2-7
D: NA
V: TRBV5-5
size: NA
CDR3: CASSPRPVTTYEQYF
DNA: TGTGCCAGCAGCCCCCGTCCGGTAACGACCTACGAGCAGTACTTC

J: TRBJ2-1
D: TRBD1
V: TRBV27
size: NA
CDR3: CASSPLGTGGFNEQFF
DNA: TGTGCCAGCAGCCCTCTAGGGACAGGGGGGTTCAATGAGCAGTTCTTC

J: TRBJ2-1
D: TRBD2
V: TRBV2
size: few
CDR3: CASSQREGYNEQFF
DNA: TGTGCCAGCAGTCAGCGGGAGGGCTACAATGAGCAGTTCTTC

J: TRBJ2-2
D: TRBD1
V: TRBV10-2
size: NA
CDR3: CASTQSGGWTGELFF
DNA: TGCGCCAGCACCCAATCAGGGGGTTGGACCGGGGAGCTGTTTTTT

J: TRBJ2-2
D: TRBD2
V: TRBV2
size: once
CDR3: CASSGLAGEVGELFF
DNA: TGTGCCAGCAGTGGACTAGCGGGAGAGGTCGGGGAGCTGTTTTTT

J: TRBJ2-3
D: TRBD1
V: TRBV7-2
size: once
CDR3: CASTDRGRGDTQYF
DNA: TGTGCCAGCACCGACAGGGGGCGCGGAGATACGCAGTATTTT

J: TRBJ2-3
D: TRBD2
V: TRBV11-2
size: NA
CDR3: CASSLDSRTGRALSADTQYF
DNA: TGTGCCAGCAGCTTAGATTCTCGGACCGGGAGGGCCTTAAGCGCAGATACGCAGTATTTT

J: TRBJ2-4
D: TRBD1
V: TRBV4-1
size: few
CDR3: CASSQLGQGAKNIQYF
DNA: TGCGCCAGCAGCCAGCTGGGACAGGGGGCCAAAAACATTCAGTACTTC

J: TRBJ2-5
D: NA
V: TRBV9
size: NA
CDR3: CASSGVLAGETQYF
DNA: TGTGCCAGCAGCGGTGTACTAGCCGGGGAGACCCAGTACTTC

J: TRBJ2-2
D: TRBD2
V: TRBV14
size: once
CDR3: CASSLLAGLNTGELFF
DNA: TGTGCCAGCAGCCTTTTAGCGGGATTGAACACCGGGGAGCTGTTTTTT

J: TRBJ2-7
D: NA
V: TRBV12-3/TRBV12-4
size: NA
CDR3: CASSPNQGSGAYEQYF
DNA: TGTGCCAGCAGTCCAAATCAGGGTTCAGGGGCCTACGAGCAGTACTTC

J: TRBJ1-6
D: NA
V: TRBV7-2
size: few
CDR3: CASSSAQGIPRSGSPLHF
DNA: TGTGCCAGCAGCTCCGCGCAGGGGATCCCACGATCGGGTTCACCCCTCCACTTT

J: TRBJ2-7
D: TRBD2
V: TRBV20-1
size: NA
CDR3: CSATLAGPVSEQYF
DNA: TGCAGTGCTACCTTAGCGGGACCAGTGAGCGAGCAGTACTTC

J: TRBJ2-1
D: TRBD1
V: TRBV27
size: few
CDR3: CASNPWGQGANEQFF
DNA: TGTGCCTCCAACCCGTGGGGACAGGGGGCCAATGAGCAGTTCTTC

J: TRBJ2-3
D: NA
V: TRBV25-1
size: NA
CDR3: CASRASDRHTDTQYF
DNA: TGTGCCAGCAGGGCAAGCGACAGGCACACAGATACGCAGTATTTT

J: TRBJ2-5
D: NA
V: TRBV20-1
size: NA
CDR3: CSARDLGGIEETQYF
DNA: TGCAGTGCTAGAGATCTAGGGGGGATTGAAGAGACCCAGTACTTC

J: TRBJ2-7
D: NA
V: TRBV5-1
size: NA
CDR3: CASSSTPEPHHGEQYF
DNA: TGCGCCAGCAGCTCCACGCCGGAACCCCACCACGGCGAGCAGTACTTC

J: TRBJ2-1
D: NA
V: TRBV10-3
size: few
CDR3: CAISESRGSSYNEQFF
DNA: TGTGCCATCAGTGAGTCGCGAGGGAGCTCCTACAATGAGCAGTTCTTC

J: TRBJ2-7
D: NA
V: TRBV25-1
size: NA
CDR3: CASSEFGQDYEQYF
DNA: TGTGCCAGCAGTGAATTCGGTCAGGACTACGAGCAGTACTTC

J: TRBJ1-2
D: NA
V: TRBV5-1
size: NA
CDR3: CASSSRTAGTGYTF
DNA: TGCGCCAGCAGCTCAAGGACGGCGGGTACCGGCTACACCTTC

J: TRBJ1-5
D: NA
V: TRBV3-1
size: NA
CDR3: CASSQNRVSNQPQHF
DNA: TGTGCCAGCAGCCAAAATAGGGTTAGCAATCAGCCCCAGCATTTT

J: TRBJ2-5
D: TRBD1
V: TRBV6-5
size: NA
CDR3: CASSYSQGVAETQYF
DNA: TGTGCCAGCAGTTACTCGCAGGGGGTTGCAGAGACCCAGTACTTC

J: TRBJ2-3
D: TRBD2
V: TRBV13
size: NA
CDR3: CASSFFRTSGSDTQYF
DNA: TGTGCCAGCAGCTTCTTCAGGACTAGCGGGTCGGATACGCAGTATTTT

J: TRBJ1-5
D: NA
V: TRBV15
size: NA
CDR3: CATSRELAGNNQPQHF
DNA: TGTGCCACCAGCAGAGAGTTGGCGGGGAACAATCAGCCCCAGCATTTT

J: TRBJ2-4
D: NA
V: TRBV15
size: few
CDR3: CATSRDKGGKNIQYF
DNA: TGTGCCACCAGCAGAGATAAAGGAGGCAAAAACATTCAGTACTTC

J: TRBJ2-7
D: NA
V: TRBV3-1
size: NA
CDR3: CASSRSRGANEQYF
DNA: TGTGCCAGCAGCCGAAGCCGGGGAGCTAACGAGCAGTACTTC

J: TRBJ1-6
D: NA
V: TRBV4-1
size: NA
CDR3: CASSQYGNSPLHF
DNA: TGCGCCAGCAGCCAATATGGTAATTCACCCCTCCACTTT

J: TRBJ2-6
D: NA
V: TRBV12-3/TRBV12-4
size: NA
CDR3: CASSLVPGEGGANVLTF
DNA: TGTGCCAGCAGTTTAGTCCCAGGGGAAGGTGGGGCCAACGTCCTGACTTTC

J: TRBJ1-1
D: NA
V: TRBV7-9
size: NA
CDR3: CASSALGQQNTEAFF
DNA: TGTGCCAGCAGCGCGCTAGGACAGCAGAACACTGAAGCTTTCTTT

J: TRBJ2-6
D: TRBD1
V: TRBV7-9
size: NA
CDR3: CASSPEDRGVAGANVLTF
DNA: TGTGCCAGCAGCCCCGAGGACAGGGGAGTAGCTGGGGCCAACGTCCTGACTTTC